Below are 22 T cell receptor beta chains sequenced from a single sample in a study of T cell responses to AZD1222 COVID-19 vaccine. The data were produced by immunoSEQ multiplex PCR, yet TCRdb's version contains in-frame clones alone and is incomplete. The sample lists fewer than 50,000 clones, about 80% seen once, with 6.6% in the top ten. Sequenced material: peripheral blood, taken on day 0 of AZD1222 vaccination. The receptor set was obtained from an adult in good health.

V is TRBV30 and J is TRBJ2-7; D is possibly TRBD1 or TRBD2 (5 bases each). The germline CDR1 and CDR2 sequences are GTSNPN and SVGIG (reference sequence). The CDR3 is made up of 9 amino acids. Trimming removed 7 bases at V and 6 bases at J, with 7 bases between. CDR3 DNA: TGTGCCTCGGGACCCGAGCAGTACTTC. Translation gives CASGPEQYF.

A single count supports this clone. This specimen includes other DNA sequences encoding the same CDR3. V is TRBV5-1 and J is TRBJ1-1; D may be TRBD1 (5 bases). V was cut by 3 bases and J by 1 base, with 10 bases left in between. Per the germline V gene, CDR1 is SGHRS and CDR2 is YFSETQ. CDR3 length: 14 amino acids. The chain's CDR3 is CASSSGHPNTEAFF. Here the CDR3 DNA reads TGCGCCAGCAGCTCAGGACATCCGAACACTGAAGCTTTCTTT. The full variable domain, completed using reference TRBV5-1 and TRBJ1-1, is KAGVTQTPRYLIKTRGQQVTLSCSPISGHRSVSWYQQTPGQGLQFLFEYFSETQRNKGNFPGRFSGRQFSNSRSEMNVSTLELGDSALYLCASSSGHPNTEAFFGQGTRLTVV.

J is TRBJ1-6 and V is TRBV6-5; 7 nucleotides match TRBD1. This CDR3 is 15 amino acids long. V lost 6 bases and J lost 8; bases outside the gene matches: 10. Germline V lookup: CDR1 MNHEY, CDR2 SVGAGI. CDR3 in amino acids: CASRARQGIDSPLHF. The CDR3 DNA reads TGTGCCAGCAGGGCACGACAGGGAATAGATTCACCCCTCCACTTT.

The chain uses TRBV19 and TRBJ1-2; no clear D gene. Trimming stripped 5 bases from V and 8 bases from J, with 24 bases between. Germline CDR1 and CDR2: LNHDA and SQIVND (reference sequence). The CDR3 length is 16 residues. CDR3 DNA sequence: TGTGCCAGTAGTCCCCGTGTGAATGCGGGCATGGAGGGCTACACCTTC. Its translation is CASSPRVNAGMEGYTF.

The chain joins TRBV7-9 to TRBJ2-3; D possibly corresponds to TRBD2 (5 bases). The CDR3 covers 16 residues. Deletions cut 7 bases from V and 4 bases from J, with 21 bases between. CDR1 SEHNR and CDR2 FQNEAQ come from the germline V gene (reference sequence). CDR3 protein: CASMVWESHKPDTQYF. As DNA, the CDR3 is TGTGCCAGCATGGTTTGGGAGAGCCACAAACCAGATACGCAGTATTTT.

DNA of the CDR3: TGTGCCAGCAGCCCACAGGGCTGGGGGACTGAAGCTTTCTTT. Protein: CASSPQGWGTEAFF. The chain carries TRBV7-9 and TRBJ1-1; a possible D gene is TRBD1 (6 bases). CDR1 SEHNR and CDR2 FQNEAQ come from the germline V gene (reference sequence). The germline V and J ends were trimmed by 5 bases and 5 bases, with 15 bases remaining between them. The CDR3 is 14 residues long.

The chain carries TRBV29-1 and TRBJ2-3; the match to TRBD1 covers 12 bases. This CDR3 is 13 amino acids long. Germline V CDR1 and CDR2: SQVTM, ANQGSEA. V shed 7 bases and J 4 bases; nucleotides not matched to a gene: 3. DNA of the CDR3: TGCAGCGGGGGACAGGGGGCCTCAGATACGCAGTATTTT. Protein sequence: CSGGQGASDTQYF.

This clone was seen a single time. The V call is TRBV6-5, the J call TRBJ2-2; D not certain. Trimming cost V 4 bases and J 2 bases, with 14 bases left between them. CDR1 is MNHEY, CDR2 SVGAGI, per germline. There are 16 residues in the CDR3. As DNA, the CDR3 is TGTGCCAGCAGTTCACTCCGGACCATAAACACCGGGGAGCTGTTTTTT. Amino acids: CASSSLRTINTGELFF.

This clone was seen once. This sequence joins TRBV7-2 and TRBJ2-2; D is unclear. CDR1 is SGHTA, CDR2 FQGNSA, per germline. The CDR3 is 15 residues long. Trimming shortened V by 0 bases and J by 2 bases, and 7 bases separated the two germline ends. CDR3 sequence (DNA): TGTGCCAGCAGCTTAGCAGGACCAAACACCGGGGAGCTGTTTTTT. This codes for CASSLAGPNTGELFF.

This chain links TRBV7-9 with TRBJ2-1; D could derive from TRBD1 or TRBD2 (5 bases each). Germline CDR1 and CDR2: SEHNR and FQNEAQ (reference sequence). The CDR3 sequence is 13 residues long. V was cut by 6 bases and J by 9 bases, with 15 bases left in between. CDR3 nucleotide sequence: TGTGCCAGCAGGTACACCTCGGGGACTGAGCAGTTCTTC. This translates into CASRYTSGTEQFF.

The chain joins TRBV27 to TRBJ2-1; TRBD2 might be the D (6 bases). This CDR3 region has 17 residues. The germline V gene encodes CDR1 MNHEY and CDR2 SMNVEV (reference sequence). The ends were cut back, 2 bases at V and 3 bases at J, with 17 bases in the middle. In nucleotides, the CDR3 is TGTGCCAGCAGTTTAAATTTGAGGAGACTAGGCTACAATGAGCAGTTCTTC. Translation: CASSLNLRRLGYNEQFF.

The chain has TRBV6-1 and TRBJ2-1; a weak D match, TRBD1 (6 bases). The CDR3 loop spans 16 amino acids. Germline V gives CDR1 MNHNS, CDR2 SASEGT. Trimming stripped 2 bases from V and 8 bases from J, with 19 bases between. As DNA, the CDR3 is TGTGCCAGCAGTGAAATTCAGGGGCGAAAATTGGATGAGCAGTTCTTC. Encoded protein: CASSEIQGRKLDEQFF.

The chain combines TRBV12-3 or TRBV12-4 with TRBJ2-2; D remains unclear. Trimming removed 3 bases from V and 2 bases from J, with 4 bases in between. CDR3 length: 13 amino acids. CDR3 residues: CASSFYNTGELFF. For the CDR3, the DNA is TGTGCCAGCAGTTTTTATAACACCGGGGAGCTGTTTTTT.

This clone was detected only a few times. This chain joins TRBV28 and TRBJ1-4, with 7 bases identical to TRBD1. CDR1 and CDR2 from the germline V gene are MDHEN and SYDVKM. CDR3 length: 15 residues. With V trimmed by 5 bases and J by 4 bases, 7 bases remained unmatched. CDR3 sequence: CASSPQTGSNEKLFF. The CDR3 DNA is TGTGCCAGCAGTCCCCAGACAGGGAGTAATGAAAAACTGTTTTTT.

The chain is built from TRBV29-1 and TRBJ2-7; D may be TRBD2 (5 bases). Germline lookup yields CDR1 SQVTM and CDR2 ANQGSEA. V was shortened by 8 bases and J by 0 bases, with 14 bases between the two germline ends. The CDR3 is 13 amino acids. CDR3 in amino acids: CSTRGSPSYEQYV. The DNA of the CDR3 is TGCAGCACCCGAGGGAGTCCCTCCTACGAGCAGTACGTC.

The chain joins TRBV28 to TRBJ1-1; D remains ambiguous. Trimming shortened V by 8 bases and J by 1 base, and 11 bases separated the two germline ends. This CDR3 is 13 amino acids long. Germline values: CDR1 MDHEN, CDR2 SYDVKM. The chain's CDR3 is CASAFYENTEAFF. The CDR3 nucleotides are TGTGCCAGCGCCTTTTATGAGAACACTGAAGCTTTCTTT. The full variable domain, completed using reference TRBV28 and TRBJ1-1, is DVKVTQSSRYLVKRTGEKVFLECVQDMDHENMFWYRQDPGLGLRLIYFSYDVKMKEKGDIPEGYSVSREKKERFSLILESASTNQTSMYLCASAFYENTEAFFGQGTRLTVV.

The rearrangement uses TRBV6-2 or TRBV6-3 and TRBJ1-5; D not resolved. Germline values: CDR1 MNHEY, CDR2 SVGEGT. Between the trimmed V and J ends, which lost 6 bases and 0 bases, there was a span of 6 bases. This CDR3 region has 13 residues. Here the CDR3 DNA reads TGTGCCAGCAGCGCATATAGCAATCAGCCCCAGCATTTT. This codes for CASSAYSNQPQHF.

This clone has just one count. The CDR3 reads CASSFGPGQETQYF. The CDR3 nucleotides are TGTGCCAGCAGTTTTGGGCCAGGGCAAGAGACCCAGTACTTC. This chain connects TRBV28 to TRBJ2-5; TRBD1 might be the D (5 bases). With 3 bases removed from V and 2 bases from J, the gap between germline ends came to 10 bases. Germline loops: CDR1 MDHEN, CDR2 SYDVKM. CDR3 length: 14 residues.

The V gene is TRBV11-2, the J gene TRBJ2-1; D not certain. Germline-derived CDR1 and CDR2 are SGHAT and FQNNGV. This CDR3 is built from 15 residues. V shed 4 bases and J shed 2 bases, with 12 bases lying between them. As DNA, the CDR3 is TGTGCCAGCAGCTACACTGGATCGCCCTACAATGAGCAGTTCTTC. This codes for CASSYTGSPYNEQFF.

The V and J genes are TRBV4-2 and TRBJ1-2, with 7 bases matching TRBD1. V shed 4 bases and J 3 bases; nucleotides not matched to a gene: 11. The CDR3 spans 16 residues. The germline V gene encodes CDR1 LGHNA and CDR2 YNFKEQ. CDR3 sequence (DNA): TGTGCCAGCAGCCTTTCCAGGGGGGTTAGTTACTATGGCTACACCTTC. This encodes CASSLSRGVSYYGYTF.

The chain joins TRBV7-2 to TRBJ1-5; D is perhaps TRBD1 (6 bases). V lost 5 bases to trimming and J lost 1 base, with 12 bases between them. The CDR3 is 15 residues long. Germline loops: CDR1 SGHTA, CDR2 FQGNSA. CDR3 in DNA: TGTGCCAGCAGCCCGCGGGGGGGCAGCAATCAGCCCCAGCATTTT. Amino acid sequence: CASSPRGGSNQPQHF.

The chain couples TRBV28 to TRBJ2-7; TRBD2 matches at 12 bases. Germline CDR1 is MDHEN and CDR2 is SYDVKM. This CDR3 has 14 amino acids. After removal of 6 bases from V and 6 bases from J, the junction contained 6 bases not matched to a gene. The CDR3 sequence is CASRRTSGDREQYF. CDR3 sequence (DNA): TGTGCCAGCAGACGGACTAGCGGGGACCGCGAGCAGTACTTC. Using reference TRBV28 and TRBJ2-7 for the parts outside the CDR3, the full variable domain is DVKVTQSSRYLVKRTGEKVFLECVQDMDHENMFWYRQDPGLGLRLIYFSYDVKMKEKGDIPEGYSVSREKKERFSLILESASTNQTSMYLCASRRTSGDREQYFGPGTRLTVT.